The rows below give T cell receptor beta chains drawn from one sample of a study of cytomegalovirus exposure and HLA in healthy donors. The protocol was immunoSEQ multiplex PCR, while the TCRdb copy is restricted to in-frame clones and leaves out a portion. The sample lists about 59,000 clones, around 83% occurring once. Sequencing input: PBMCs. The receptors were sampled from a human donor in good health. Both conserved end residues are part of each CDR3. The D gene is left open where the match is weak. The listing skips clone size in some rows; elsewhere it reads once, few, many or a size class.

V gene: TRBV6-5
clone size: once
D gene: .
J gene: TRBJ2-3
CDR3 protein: CASSYSGGFNTDTQYF
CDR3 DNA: TGTGCCAGCAGTTACTCGGGAGGATTCAACACAGATACGCAGTATTTT

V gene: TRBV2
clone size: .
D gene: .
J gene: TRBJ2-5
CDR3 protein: CASSETRAGETQYF
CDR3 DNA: TGTGCCAGCAGTGAGACTCGGGCGGGTGAGACCCAGTACTTC

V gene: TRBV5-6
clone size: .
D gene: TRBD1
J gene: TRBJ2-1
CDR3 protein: CASSGGQGYNEQFF
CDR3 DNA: TGTGCCAGCAGCGGCGGACAGGGGTACAATGAGCAGTTCTTC

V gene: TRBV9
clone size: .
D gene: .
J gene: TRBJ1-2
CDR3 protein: CASSGTSRFNGGYTF
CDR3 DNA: TGTGCCAGCAGCGGGACAAGCAGGTTTAATGGCGGCTACACCTTC

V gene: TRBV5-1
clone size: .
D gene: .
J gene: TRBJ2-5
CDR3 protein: CASSFQVSGETQYF
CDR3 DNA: TGCGCCAGCAGCTTCCAGGTCAGCGGGGAGACCCAGTACTTC

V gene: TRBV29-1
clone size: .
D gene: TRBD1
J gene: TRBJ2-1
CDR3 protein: CSGARGLVDEQFF
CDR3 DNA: TGCAGCGGGGCCAGGGGGCTCGTCGATGAGCAGTTCTTC

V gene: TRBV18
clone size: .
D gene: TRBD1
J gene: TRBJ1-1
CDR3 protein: CASSPRQGRRMNTEAFF
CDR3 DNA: TGTGCCAGCTCACCACGACAGGGGAGGAGAATGAACACTGAAGCTTTCTTT

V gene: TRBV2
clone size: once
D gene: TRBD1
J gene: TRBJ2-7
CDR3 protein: CASSLKLGQDYEQYF
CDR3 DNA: TGTGCCAGCAGCCTCAAGCTGGGACAGGACTACGAGCAGTACTTC

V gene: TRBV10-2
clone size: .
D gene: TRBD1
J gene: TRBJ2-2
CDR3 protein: CASRTGRNTGELFF
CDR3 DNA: TGCGCCAGCCGGACAGGGCGGAACACCGGGGAGCTGTTTTTT

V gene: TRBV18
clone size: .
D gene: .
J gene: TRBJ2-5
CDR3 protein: CASSPPGQETQYF
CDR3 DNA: TGTGCCAGCTCACCGCCGGGTCAGGAGACCCAGTACTTC

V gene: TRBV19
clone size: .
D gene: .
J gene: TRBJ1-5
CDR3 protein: CASSIGTEINQPQHF
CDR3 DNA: TGTGCCAGTAGTATAGGGACAGAGATCAATCAGCCCCAGCATTTT

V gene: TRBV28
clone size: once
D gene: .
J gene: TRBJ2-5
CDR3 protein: CASSEGHPQETQYF
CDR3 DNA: TGTGCCAGCAGTGAGGGACACCCCCAAGAGACCCAGTACTTC

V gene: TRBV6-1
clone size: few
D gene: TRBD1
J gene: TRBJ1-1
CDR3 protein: CASSTGVGYTEAFF
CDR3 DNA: TGTGCCAGCAGCACAGGGGTGGGGTACACTGAAGCTTTCTTT

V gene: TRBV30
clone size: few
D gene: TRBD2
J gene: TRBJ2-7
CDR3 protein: CAWSKIRLAGIEQYF
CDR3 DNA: TGTGCCTGGAGTAAAATCAGACTAGCGGGTATCGAGCAGTACTTC

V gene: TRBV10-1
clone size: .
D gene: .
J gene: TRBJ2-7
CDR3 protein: CASSAGDRFSSYEQYF
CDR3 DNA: TGCGCCAGCAGTGCGGGGGACAGATTCTCCTCCTACGAGCAGTACTTC

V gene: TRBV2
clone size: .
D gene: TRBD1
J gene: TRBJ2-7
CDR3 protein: CASSRQGARNEQYF
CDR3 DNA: TGTGCCAGCTCACGACAGGGGGCTAGGAACGAGCAGTACTTC

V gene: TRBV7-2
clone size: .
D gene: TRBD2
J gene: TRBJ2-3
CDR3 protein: CASSGRLAGVADTQYF
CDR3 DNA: TGTGCCAGCAGCGGCCGACTAGCGGGAGTGGCAGATACGCAGTATTTT

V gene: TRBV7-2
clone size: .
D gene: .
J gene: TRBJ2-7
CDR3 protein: CASSLNGGQGLYEQYF
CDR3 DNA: TGTGCCAGCAGCTTAAACGGCGGTCAGGGTCTCTACGAGCAGTACTTC

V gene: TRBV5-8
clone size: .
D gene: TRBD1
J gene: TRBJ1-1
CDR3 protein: CTSSSGQVGSTEAFF
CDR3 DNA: TGTACCAGCAGCTCGGGACAGGTGGGTTCCACTGAAGCTTTCTTT

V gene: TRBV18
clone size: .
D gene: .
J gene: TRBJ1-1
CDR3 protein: CASSPWGVQDTEAFF
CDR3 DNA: TGTGCCAGCTCACCATGGGGCGTCCAGGACACTGAAGCTTTCTTT

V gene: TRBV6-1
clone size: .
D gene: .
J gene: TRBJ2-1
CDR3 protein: CASSELRDNEQFF
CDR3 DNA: TGTGCCAGCAGTGAGCTACGAGACAATGAGCAGTTCTTC

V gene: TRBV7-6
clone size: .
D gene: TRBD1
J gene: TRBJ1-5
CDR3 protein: CASSSGTDSNQPQHF
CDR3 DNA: TGTGCCAGCAGCTCCGGGACAGATAGCAATCAGCCCCAGCATTTT

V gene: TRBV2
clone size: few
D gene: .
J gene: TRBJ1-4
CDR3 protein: CASSPQELNEKLFF
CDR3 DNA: TGTGCCAGCAGTCCGCAGGAACTTAATGAAAAACTGTTTTTT

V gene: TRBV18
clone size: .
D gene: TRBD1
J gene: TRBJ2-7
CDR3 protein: CASSPAVITGDHLYEQYF
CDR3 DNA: TGTGCCAGCTCACCCGCCGTCATTACAGGGGACCACCTCTACGAGCAGTACTTC

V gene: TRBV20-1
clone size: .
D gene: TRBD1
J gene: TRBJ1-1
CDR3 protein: CSAWIQGGAFF
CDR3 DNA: TGCAGTGCTTGGATCCAGGGGGGAGCTTTCTTT

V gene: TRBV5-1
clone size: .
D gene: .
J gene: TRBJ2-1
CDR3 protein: CASGLGFQGNNEQFF
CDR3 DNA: TGCGCCAGCGGTCTAGGTTTCCAGGGGAACAATGAGCAGTTCTTC

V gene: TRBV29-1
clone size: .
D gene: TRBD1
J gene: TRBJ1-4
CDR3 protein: CSVVVGGLGKLFF
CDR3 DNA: TGCAGCGTTGTCGTAGGGGGCTTGGGGAAACTGTTTTTT

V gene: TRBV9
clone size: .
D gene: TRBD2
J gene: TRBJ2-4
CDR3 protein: CASSLGRGGNIQYF
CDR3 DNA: TGTGCCAGCAGCCTGGGTCGGGGAGGGAACATTCAGTACTTC

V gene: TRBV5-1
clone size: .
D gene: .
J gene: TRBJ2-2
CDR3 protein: CASEQGGGLPGTGELFF
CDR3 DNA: TGCGCCAGCGAGCAGGGCGGGGGCCTACCGGGCACCGGGGAGCTGTTTTTT

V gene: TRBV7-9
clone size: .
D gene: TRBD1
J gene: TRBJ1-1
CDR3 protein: CASSLDRGRAFF
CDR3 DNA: TGTGCCAGCAGCTTAGACAGGGGTAGGGCTTTCTTT

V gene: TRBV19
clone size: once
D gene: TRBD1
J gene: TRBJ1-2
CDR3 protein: CASSVSGTGNYGYTF
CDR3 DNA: TGTGCCAGTAGTGTCTCCGGGACAGGGAACTATGGCTACACCTTC

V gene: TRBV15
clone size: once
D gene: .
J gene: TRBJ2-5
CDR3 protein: CATSRDLRRQETQYF
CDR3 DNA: TGTGCCACCAGCAGAGATCTAAGGCGGCAAGAGACCCAGTACTTC

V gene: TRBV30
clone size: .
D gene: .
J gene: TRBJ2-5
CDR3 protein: CAWMGSLTETQYF
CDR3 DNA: TGTGCCTGGATGGGCAGCCTGACGGAGACCCAGTACTTC

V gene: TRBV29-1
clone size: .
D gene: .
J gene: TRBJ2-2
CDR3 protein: CSVEDPGWGDTGELFF
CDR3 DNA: TGCAGCGTTGAAGATCCGGGGTGGGGGGACACCGGGGAGCTGTTTTTT

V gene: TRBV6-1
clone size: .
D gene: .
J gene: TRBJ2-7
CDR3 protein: CASSERTDLYEQYF
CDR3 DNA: TGTGCCAGCAGTGAAAGGACAGATTTATACGAGCAGTACTTC

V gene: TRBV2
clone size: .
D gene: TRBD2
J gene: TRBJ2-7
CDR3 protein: CASSARTSGGLSEQYF
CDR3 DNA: TGTGCCAGCAGCGCGAGGACTAGCGGGGGGCTGAGCGAGCAGTACTTC

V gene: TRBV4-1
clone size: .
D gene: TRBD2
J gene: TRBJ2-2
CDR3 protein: CASSRIAGVETGELFF
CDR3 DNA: TGCGCCAGCAGCCGAATAGCGGGAGTTGAGACCGGGGAGCTGTTTTTT

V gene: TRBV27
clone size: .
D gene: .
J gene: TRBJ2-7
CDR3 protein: CASSFRAGVEQYF
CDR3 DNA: TGTGCCAGCAGTTTTCGGGCAGGGGTAGAGCAGTACTTC

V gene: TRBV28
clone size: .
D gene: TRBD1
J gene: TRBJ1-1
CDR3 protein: CASSWDRVDTEAFF
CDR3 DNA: TGTGCCAGCAGTTGGGACAGGGTGGACACTGAAGCTTTCTTT

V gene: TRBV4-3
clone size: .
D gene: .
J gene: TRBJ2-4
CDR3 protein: CASSQDIAANIQYF
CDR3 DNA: TGCGCCAGCAGCCAAGATATCGCTGCGAACATTCAGTACTTC

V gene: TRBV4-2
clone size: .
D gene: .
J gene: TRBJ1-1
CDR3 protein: CASSQASGDTEAFF
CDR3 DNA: TGTGCCAGCAGCCAAGCTTCGGGGGACACTGAAGCTTTCTTT

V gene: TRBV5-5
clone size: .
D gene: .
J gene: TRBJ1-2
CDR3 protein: CASSLQALYGYTF
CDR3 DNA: TGTGCCAGCAGCTTACAGGCCCTCTATGGCTACACCTTC

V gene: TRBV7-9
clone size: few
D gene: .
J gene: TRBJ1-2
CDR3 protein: CASSPGVHYGYTF
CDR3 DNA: TGTGCCAGCAGCCCAGGGGTTCACTATGGCTACACCTTC

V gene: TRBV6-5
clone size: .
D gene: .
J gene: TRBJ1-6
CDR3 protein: CASSLRNNSPLHF
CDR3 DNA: TGTGCCAGCAGCCTTCGTAATAATTCACCCCTCCACTTT

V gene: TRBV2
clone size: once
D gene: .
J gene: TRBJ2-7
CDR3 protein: CASSEARVGEQYF
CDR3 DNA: TGTGCCAGCAGTGAAGCCAGGGTCGGAGAGCAGTACTTC

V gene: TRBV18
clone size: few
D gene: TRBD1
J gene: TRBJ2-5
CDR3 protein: CASSPNRGETYETQYF
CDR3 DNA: TGTGCCAGCTCACCAAACAGGGGAGAAACATATGAGACCCAGTACTTC

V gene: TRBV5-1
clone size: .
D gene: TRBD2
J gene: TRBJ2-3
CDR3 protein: CASSLVGTSATDTQYF
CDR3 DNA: TGCGCCAGCAGCTTGGTCGGGACTAGCGCCACAGATACGCAGTATTTT

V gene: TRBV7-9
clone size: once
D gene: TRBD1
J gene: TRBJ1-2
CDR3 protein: CASSPRTGWYTNGYTF
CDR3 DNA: TGTGCCAGCAGCCCTAGGACAGGGTGGTATACGAATGGCTACACCTTC

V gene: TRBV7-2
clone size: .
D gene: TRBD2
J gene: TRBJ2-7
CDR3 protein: CASSVPGLASEQYF
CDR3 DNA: TGTGCCAGCAGCGTTCCGGGACTAGCTTCCGAGCAGTACTTC

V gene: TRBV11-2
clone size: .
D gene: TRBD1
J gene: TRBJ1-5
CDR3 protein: CASSLARGDNQPQHF
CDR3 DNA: TGTGCCAGCAGCTTAGCCAGGGGGGACAATCAGCCCCAGCATTTT

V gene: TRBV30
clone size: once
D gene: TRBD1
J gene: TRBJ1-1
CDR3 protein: CAWSEQGYSEAFF
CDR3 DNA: TGTGCCTGGAGTGAACAGGGGTACAGTGAAGCTTTCTTT

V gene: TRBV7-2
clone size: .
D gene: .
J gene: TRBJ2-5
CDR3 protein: CASSLASLTRVQETQYF
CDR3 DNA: TGTGCCAGCAGCTTAGCCTCCCTAACGAGGGTACAAGAGACCCAGTACTTC